The present T cell receptor (beta chain) was sequenced within a study of cytomegalovirus exposure and HLA in healthy donors (dated by TCRdb to 2016 to 2017). A note on the overall study: A later analysis indicated that the roughly 130 validation repertoires were generated on the platform also employed for the approximately 670 repertoires of the first cohort. The study aimed to test whether signatures of past pathogen exposure could be identified by cataloging public T cell receptors. A separate validation cohort of some 130 different subjects was used in addition to the approximately 670-subject first cohort. To predict cytomegalovirus infection status, the study brought together high-throughput TCR immunosequencing, statistical association of individual TCRs with disease status, and machine learning. General conclusions and limits of the study: Across donors, most TCR sequences were observed very rarely, whereas some public TCRs were present in many individuals. The validation cohort had no HLA typing available for a later analysis, so co-occurrence within that cohort was assessed over all 110 or so repertoires. Cytomegalovirus status was reported to be diagnosed by the classifier with high specificity and sensitivity in both the original and validation cohorts. The authors suggested that the approach could potentially be generalized to other disease states and immunological phenotypes. The study listed 170 or so TCR beta chains as associated with cytomegalovirus. A later analysis found that TCRs clustered in the first cohort also tended to co-occur in the 120 validation repertoires, with 94% of cluster scores above 0. Three of the identified cytomegalovirus-associated TCR beta chains were confirmed in vitro to be specific for cytomegalovirus antigens.

Library generation was performed with the immunoSEQ multiplex PCR assay. Regarding the original processing steps: A statistical classification framework was developed to diagnose cytomegalovirus status using the catalog of TCR beta chain sequences. Drawn from immuneACCESS, this table holds only the in-frame rearrangements with V and J called that TCRdb kept. Clones are partly lost; checked studies trace under half to an unresolved V gene and leave the rest unexplained. The DNA was the basis for D and trimming; V, J and clone size are from that table. The sample table lists 330,000 or so clones, approximately 90% of them with a count of one. Around 0.84% of the sample is taken by the ten largest. As for this clone: No cognate antigen has been identified for it. No base quality information exists; no much larger clone differs at one position.

CDR1 LGHNT and CDR2 FRNRAP were looked up in the germline V gene. Relative to germline, V is missing 6 bases and J is missing 5 bases, with 21 bases of the junction outside any gene match. The CDR3, cysteine through phenylalanine, is 20 amino acids long. Just the 60-base CDR3 DNA is kept, in frame starting at base 1. Separate from the approximately 700-subject first cohort, the validation cohort of 95 to 150 subjects was the group to which the donors belonged. The rearranged segments are TRBV12-5 and TRBJ2-7; 14 bases in the junction line up with TRBD2. Material for sequencing was PBMCs. This receptor was identified in a woman between 18 and 30 years old in good health and CMV-seronegative. The sequenced DNA: TGTGCTAGTGGGCCGTTACCGGGACTAGCGGGAGAGGCGAGTATCCACGAGCAGTACTTC. It translates as CASGPLPGLAGEASIHEQYF.